This T cell receptor beta chain was captured in a study of T cells in Graves' hyperthyroidism and ophthalmopathy. The CDR3 regions of TCR beta were amplified from RNA transcripts. With the HTBI primer set, the TCR CDR3 went through a first round of RT-PCR. A single record per CDR3 protein comes from TCRdb applying MiXCR to the multiplex PCR reads. The sample has about 210,000 distinct CDR3 sequences; about 16% are singletons. This CDR3 region has 16 residues. Germline V gives CDR1 SGDLS, CDR2 YYNGEE. Unmatched junction bases numbered 7, after V lost 0 bases and J lost 4 bases. The TCR originated in a middle-aged man with Graves' hyperthyroidism. The gene calls are TRBV9 and TRBJ2-3, with 8 bases lining up with TRBD1. Sequencing input: blood. CDR3 residues: CASSVGGQGGSDTQYF. The CDR3 nucleotides are TGTGCCAGCAGCGTAGGCGGACAGGGCGGATCAGATACGCAGTATTTT.